This TCR beta chain was identified in a study of circulating and synovial CD4+ cells in juvenile arthritis. Whole-study results and caveats: CPL and bulk CD4 samples differed at least tenfold in T cell genomes. These repertoires were less diverse than bulk blood CD4 repertoires.

Sequencing used immunoSEQ multiplex PCR; TCRdb keeps in-frame clones, though not all of them. The sample yields some 15,000 clones, roughly 83% seen once. There are 13 residues in the CDR3. Per germline, CDR1 SGHDT and CDR2 YYEEEE. With 4 bases removed from V and 3 bases from J, the gap between germline ends came to 10 bases. This clone showed up just a few times. Its target is unknown. The rearrangement links TRBV5-6 to TRBJ1-2, with D perhaps TRBD1 (6 bases). The sequencing sample was made of CD4+ T cells from synovial fluid. The sequence was collected from a human patient with juvenile idiopathic arthritis. Some clones in this sample may be carry-over from other donors' samples. CDR3 sequence: CASSPYRDYGYTF. CDR3 nucleotide sequence: TGTGCCAGCAGCCCCTACAGGGACTATGGCTACACCTTC.